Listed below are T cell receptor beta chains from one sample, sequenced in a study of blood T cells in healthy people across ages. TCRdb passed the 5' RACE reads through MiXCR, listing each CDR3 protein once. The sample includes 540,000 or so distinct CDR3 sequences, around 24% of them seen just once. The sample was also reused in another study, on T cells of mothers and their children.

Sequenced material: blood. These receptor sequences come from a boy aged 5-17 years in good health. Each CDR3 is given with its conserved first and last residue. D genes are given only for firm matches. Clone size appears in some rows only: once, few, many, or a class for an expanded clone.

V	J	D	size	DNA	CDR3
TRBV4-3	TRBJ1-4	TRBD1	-	TGCGCCAGCAGCCAAGATGTAGGGACAGGGGTTGAAAAACTGTTTTTT	CASSQDVGTGVEKLFF
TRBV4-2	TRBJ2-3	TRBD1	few	TGTGCCAGCAGCCAAGATCCGGGACAGGGGACAGATACGCAGTGTTTT	CASSQDPGQGTDTQCF
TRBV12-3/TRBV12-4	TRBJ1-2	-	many	TGTGCCAGCAGTTTGGGCAGGGACTATGGCTACACCTTC	CASSLGRDYGYTF
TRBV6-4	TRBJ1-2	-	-	TGTGCCAGCAGTGAGGAATACACAGGGTATGACGGCTACACCTTC	CASSEEYTGYDGYTF
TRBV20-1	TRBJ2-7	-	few	TGCAGTGCTAGAGATCTAGGGGGTTACGAGCAGTACTTC	CSARDLGGYEQYF
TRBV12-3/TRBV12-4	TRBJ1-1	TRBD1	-	TGTGCCAGCAGTCCACAGACAGGGCTTACGCTGAACACTGAAGCTTTCTTT	CASSPQTGLTLNTEAFF
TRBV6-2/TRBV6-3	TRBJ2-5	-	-	TGTGCCAGCAGTTACATGGCACTATACGGTCAAGAGACCCAGTACTTC	CASSYMALYGQETQYF
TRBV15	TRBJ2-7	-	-	TGTGCCACCAGCAGACCTAGCTTGGGGAGCTCCTACGAGCAGTACTTC	CATSRPSLGSSYEQYF
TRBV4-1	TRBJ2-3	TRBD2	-	TGCGCCAGCAGCCAACCGGGACTAGTCGGACGAGATACGCAGTATTTT	CASSQPGLVGRDTQYF
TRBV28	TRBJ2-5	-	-	TGTGCCAGCAGTTTTTTGGTTGCAGGGTCGAATGAGCAGTACTTC	CASSFLVAGSNEQYF
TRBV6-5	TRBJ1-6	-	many	TGTGCCAGCAGTTACCGAGCCCTCTCCTATAATTCACCCCTCCACTTT	CASSYRALSYNSPLHF
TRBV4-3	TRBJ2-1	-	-	TGCGCCAGCAGCCAAGATCCCGCTAATGAGCAGTTCTTC	CASSQDPANEQFF
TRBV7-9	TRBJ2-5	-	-	TGTGCCAGCAGCTTACGTGGTGGCGGCCCAGAGACCCAGTACTTC	CASSLRGGGPETQYF
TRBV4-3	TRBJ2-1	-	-	TGCGCCAGCAGCCATCGGGGCAATGAGCAGTTCTTC	CASSHRGNEQFF
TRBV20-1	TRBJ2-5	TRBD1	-	TGCAGTGCTAAAAGGACAGGGTCCGTGGAGACCCAGTACTTC	CSAKRTGSVETQYF
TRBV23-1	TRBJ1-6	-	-	TGCGCCAGCAGTCCCCGGCCGCGGGGGGCCTATAATTCACCCCTCCACTTT	CASSPRPRGAYNSPLHF
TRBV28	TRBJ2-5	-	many	TGTGCCAGCAGTCCATTTGGGGGGCAAGAGACCCAGTACTTC	CASSPFGGQETQYF
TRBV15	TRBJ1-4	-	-	TGTGCCACCAGCAGGCGGGACCAAGGGGAAAAACTGTTTTTT	CATSRRDQGEKLFF
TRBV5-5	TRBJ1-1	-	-	TGTGCCAGCAGCTTGGTTGGGAGGACTGAAGCTTTCTTT	CASSLVGRTEAFF
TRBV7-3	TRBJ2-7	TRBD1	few	TGTGCCAGCAGCTTTACAACAGGGGAGCTTCTATACGAGCAGTACTTC	CASSFTTGELLYEQYF
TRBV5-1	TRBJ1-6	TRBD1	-	TGCGCCAGCAGCTCGGGACAGCTCAATTCACCCCTCCACTTT	CASSSGQLNSPLHF
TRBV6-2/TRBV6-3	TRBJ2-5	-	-	TGTGCCAGCAGGGCTCGGGACTTTGAAGAGACCCAGTACTTC	CASRARDFEETQYF
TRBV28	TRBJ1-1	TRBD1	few	TGTGCCAGCAGTCCAGGGGGACAGACTTACACTGAAGCTTTCTTT	CASSPGGQTYTEAFF
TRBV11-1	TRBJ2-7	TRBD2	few	TGTGCCAGCAGCCCGCTTACCGGGACTAGCGGGAGGATCGTCTACGAGCAGTACTTC	CASSPLTGTSGRIVYEQYF
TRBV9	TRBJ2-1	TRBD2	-	TGTGCCAGCAGCGTAGGGGGCGGGAGGGCCTCCTACAATGAGCAGTTCTTC	CASSVGGGRASYNEQFF
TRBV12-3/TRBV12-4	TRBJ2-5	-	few	TGTGCCAGCAGCTCACCTCTAGGGTACCAAGAGACCCAGTACTTC	CASSSPLGYQETQYF
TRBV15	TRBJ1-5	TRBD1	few	TGTGCCACCAGCAGGGTACAGGGGGACAATCAGCCCCAGCATTTT	CATSRVQGDNQPQHF
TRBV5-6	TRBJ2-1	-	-	TGTGCCAGCAGCCCCCCTTCCGGAGACAATGAGCAGTTCTTC	CASSPPSGDNEQFF
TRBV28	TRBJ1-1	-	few	TGTGCCAGCAGTGAACAGCCGAACACTGAAGCTTTCTTT	CASSEQPNTEAFF
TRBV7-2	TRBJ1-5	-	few	TGTGCCAGCAGCTTAGAATGGGGCAGGGGATTTTCCAATCAGCCCCAGCATTTT	CASSLEWGRGFSNQPQHF
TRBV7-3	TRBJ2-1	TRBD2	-	TGTGCCAGCAGCTCAGGGAGTCTAGCGGGATTGAATGAGCAGTTCTTC	CASSSGSLAGLNEQFF
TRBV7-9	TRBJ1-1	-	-	TGTGCCAGCAGATATGGGAACACTGAAGCTTTCTTT	CASRYGNTEAFF
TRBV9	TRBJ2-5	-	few	TGTGCCAGCAGCGCGGCCGTTGGAGTGGAGACCCAGTACTTC	CASSAAVGVETQYF
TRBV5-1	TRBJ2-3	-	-	TGCGCCAGCAGCTTGGTACCGTTCTCAGATACGCAGTATTTT	CASSLVPFSDTQYF
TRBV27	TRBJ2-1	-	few	TGTGCCAGCGGGCTGTCCAGCTTGAATGAGCAGTTCTTC	CASGLSSLNEQFF
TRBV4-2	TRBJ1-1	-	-	TGTGCCAGCAGCCCGGAGGGGTCTATCACTGAAGCTTTCTTT	CASSPEGSITEAFF
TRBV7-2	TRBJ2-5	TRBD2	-	TGTGCCAGCAGCTTAAAACTAGCGGGGGTAAGATATGAGCAGTACTTC	CASSLKLAGVRYEQYF
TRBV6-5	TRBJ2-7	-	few	TGTGCCAGCAGTTTTGAATACAGGGAACGGTCTTACGAGCAGTACTTC	CASSFEYRERSYEQYF
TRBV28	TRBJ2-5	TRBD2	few	TGTGCCAGCACGGACCCGGCTAGCGGAGTTGAGACCCAGTACTTC	CASTDPASGVETQYF
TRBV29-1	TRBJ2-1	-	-	TGCAGCGTTGGGGGTGGGGGCCTGGTTGAGCAGTTCTTC	CSVGGGGLVEQFF
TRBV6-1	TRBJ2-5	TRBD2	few	TGTGCCAGTTATTGGACTAGCGGGGGCCAAGAGACCCAGTACTTC	CASYWTSGGQETQYF
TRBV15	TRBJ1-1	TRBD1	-	TGTGCCACCAGCCCTTGGCCACAGGGGGTTGAAGCTTTCTTT	CATSPWPQGVEAFF
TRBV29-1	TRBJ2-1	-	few	TGCAGTGCCGATCGATCTACCCACAATGAGCAGTTCTTC	CSADRSTHNEQFF
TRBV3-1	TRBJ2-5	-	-	TGTGCCAGCAGCGGCCCTAGGGGCCCAGAGACCCAGTACTTC	CASSGPRGPETQYF
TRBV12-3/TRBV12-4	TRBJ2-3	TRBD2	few	TGTGCCAGCAGTTTAGGTAGCGGGAGGGCCCCAGATACGCAGTATTTT	CASSLGSGRAPDTQYF